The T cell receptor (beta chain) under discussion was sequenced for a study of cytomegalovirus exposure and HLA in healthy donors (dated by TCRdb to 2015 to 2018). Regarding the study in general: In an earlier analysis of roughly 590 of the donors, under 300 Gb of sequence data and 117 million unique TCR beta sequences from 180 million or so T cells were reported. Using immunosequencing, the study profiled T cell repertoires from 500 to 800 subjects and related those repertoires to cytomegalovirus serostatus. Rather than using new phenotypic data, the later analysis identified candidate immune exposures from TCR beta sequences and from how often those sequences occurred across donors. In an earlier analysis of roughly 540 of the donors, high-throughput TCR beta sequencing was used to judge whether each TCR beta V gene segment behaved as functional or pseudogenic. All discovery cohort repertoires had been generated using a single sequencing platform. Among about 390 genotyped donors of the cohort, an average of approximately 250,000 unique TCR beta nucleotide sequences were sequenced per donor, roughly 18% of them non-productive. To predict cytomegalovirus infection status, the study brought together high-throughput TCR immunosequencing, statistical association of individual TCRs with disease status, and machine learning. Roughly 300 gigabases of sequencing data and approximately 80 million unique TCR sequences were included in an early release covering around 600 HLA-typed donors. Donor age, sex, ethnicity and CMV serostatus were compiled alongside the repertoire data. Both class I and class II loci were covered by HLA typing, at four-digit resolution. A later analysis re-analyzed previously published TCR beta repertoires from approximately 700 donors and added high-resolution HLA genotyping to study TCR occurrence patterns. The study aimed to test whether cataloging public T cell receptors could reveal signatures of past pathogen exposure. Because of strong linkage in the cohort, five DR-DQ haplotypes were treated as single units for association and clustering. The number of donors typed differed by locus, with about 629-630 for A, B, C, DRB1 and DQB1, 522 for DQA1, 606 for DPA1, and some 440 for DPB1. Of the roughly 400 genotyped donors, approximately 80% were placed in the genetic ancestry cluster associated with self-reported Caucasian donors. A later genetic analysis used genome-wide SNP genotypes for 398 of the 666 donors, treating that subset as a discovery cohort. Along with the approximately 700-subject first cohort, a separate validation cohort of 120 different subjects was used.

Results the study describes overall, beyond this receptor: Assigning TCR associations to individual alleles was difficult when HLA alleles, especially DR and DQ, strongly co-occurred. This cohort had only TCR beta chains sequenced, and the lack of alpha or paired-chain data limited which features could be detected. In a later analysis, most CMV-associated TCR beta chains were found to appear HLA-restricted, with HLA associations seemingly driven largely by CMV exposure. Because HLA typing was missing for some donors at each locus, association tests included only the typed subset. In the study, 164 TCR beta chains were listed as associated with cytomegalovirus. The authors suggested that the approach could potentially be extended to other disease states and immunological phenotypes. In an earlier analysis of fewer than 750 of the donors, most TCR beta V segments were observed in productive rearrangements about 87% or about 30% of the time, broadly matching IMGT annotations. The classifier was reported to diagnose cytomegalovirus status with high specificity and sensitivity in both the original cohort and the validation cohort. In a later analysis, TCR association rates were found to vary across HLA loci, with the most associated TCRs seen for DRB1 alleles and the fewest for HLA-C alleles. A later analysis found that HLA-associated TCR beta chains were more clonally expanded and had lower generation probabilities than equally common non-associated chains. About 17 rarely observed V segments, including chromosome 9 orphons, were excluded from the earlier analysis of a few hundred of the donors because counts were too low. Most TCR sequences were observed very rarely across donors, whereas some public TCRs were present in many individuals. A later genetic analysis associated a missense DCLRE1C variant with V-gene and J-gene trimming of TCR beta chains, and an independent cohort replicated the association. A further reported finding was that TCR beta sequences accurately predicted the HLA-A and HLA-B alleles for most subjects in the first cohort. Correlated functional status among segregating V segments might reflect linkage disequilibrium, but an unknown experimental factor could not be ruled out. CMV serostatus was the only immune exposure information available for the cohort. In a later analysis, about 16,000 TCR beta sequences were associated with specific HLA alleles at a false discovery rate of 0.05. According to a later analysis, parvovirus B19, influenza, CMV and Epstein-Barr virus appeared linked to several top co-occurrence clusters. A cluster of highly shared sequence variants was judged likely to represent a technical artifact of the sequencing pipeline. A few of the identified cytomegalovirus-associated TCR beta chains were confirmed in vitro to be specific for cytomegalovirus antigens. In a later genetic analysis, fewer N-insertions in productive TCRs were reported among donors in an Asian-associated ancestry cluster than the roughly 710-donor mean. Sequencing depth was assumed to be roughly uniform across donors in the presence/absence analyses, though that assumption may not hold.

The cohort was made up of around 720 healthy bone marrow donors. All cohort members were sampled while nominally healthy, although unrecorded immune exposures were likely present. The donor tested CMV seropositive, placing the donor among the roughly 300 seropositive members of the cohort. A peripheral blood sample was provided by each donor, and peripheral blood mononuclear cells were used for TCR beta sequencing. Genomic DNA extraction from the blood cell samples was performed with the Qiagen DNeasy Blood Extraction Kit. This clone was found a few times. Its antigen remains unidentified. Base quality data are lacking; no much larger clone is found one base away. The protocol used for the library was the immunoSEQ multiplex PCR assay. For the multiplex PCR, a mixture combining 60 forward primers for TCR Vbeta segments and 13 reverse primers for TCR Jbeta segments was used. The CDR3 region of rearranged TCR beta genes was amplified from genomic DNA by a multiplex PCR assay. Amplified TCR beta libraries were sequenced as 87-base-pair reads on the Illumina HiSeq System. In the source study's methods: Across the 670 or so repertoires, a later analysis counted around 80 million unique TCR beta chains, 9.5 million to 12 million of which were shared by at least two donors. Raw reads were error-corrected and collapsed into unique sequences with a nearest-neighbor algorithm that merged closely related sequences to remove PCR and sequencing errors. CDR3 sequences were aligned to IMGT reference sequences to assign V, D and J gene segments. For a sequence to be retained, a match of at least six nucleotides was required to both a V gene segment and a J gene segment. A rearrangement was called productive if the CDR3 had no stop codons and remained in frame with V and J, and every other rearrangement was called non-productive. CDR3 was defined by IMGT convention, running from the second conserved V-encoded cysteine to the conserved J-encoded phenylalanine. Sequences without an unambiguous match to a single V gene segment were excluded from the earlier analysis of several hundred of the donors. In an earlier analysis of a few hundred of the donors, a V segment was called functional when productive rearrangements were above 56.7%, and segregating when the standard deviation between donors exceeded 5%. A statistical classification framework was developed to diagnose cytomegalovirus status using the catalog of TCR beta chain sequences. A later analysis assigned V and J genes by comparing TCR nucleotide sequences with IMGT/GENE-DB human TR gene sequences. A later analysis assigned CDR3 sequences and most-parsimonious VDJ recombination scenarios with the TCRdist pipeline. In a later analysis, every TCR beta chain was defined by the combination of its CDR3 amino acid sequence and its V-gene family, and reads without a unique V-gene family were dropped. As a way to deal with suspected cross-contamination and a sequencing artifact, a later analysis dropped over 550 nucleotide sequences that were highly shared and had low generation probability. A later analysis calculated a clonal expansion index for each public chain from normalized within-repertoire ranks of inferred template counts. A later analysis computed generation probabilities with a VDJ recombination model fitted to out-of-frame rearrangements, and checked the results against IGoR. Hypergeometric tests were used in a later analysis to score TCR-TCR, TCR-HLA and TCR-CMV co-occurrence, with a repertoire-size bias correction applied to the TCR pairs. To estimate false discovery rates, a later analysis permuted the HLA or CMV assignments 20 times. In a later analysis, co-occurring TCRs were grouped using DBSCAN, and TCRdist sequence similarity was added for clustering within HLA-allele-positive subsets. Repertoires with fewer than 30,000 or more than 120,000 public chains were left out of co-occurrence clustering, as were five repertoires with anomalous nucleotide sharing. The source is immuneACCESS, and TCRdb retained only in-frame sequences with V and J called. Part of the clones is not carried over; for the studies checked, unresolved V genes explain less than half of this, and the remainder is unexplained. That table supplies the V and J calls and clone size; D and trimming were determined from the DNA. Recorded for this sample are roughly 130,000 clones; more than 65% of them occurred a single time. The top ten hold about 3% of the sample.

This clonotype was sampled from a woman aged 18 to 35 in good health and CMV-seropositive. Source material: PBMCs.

Read as DNA, the sequence is TGTGCCAGCTCACCAGAGGCGGGGGGGCCGAAGAACGAGCAGTACTTC. Translated, it reads CASSPEAGGPKNEQYF. The chain was built from TRBV18 and TRBJ2-7, with TRBD2 identical over 9 junction bases. From V the trimming removes 2 bases and from J it removes 5 bases, while the gene matches leave 10 bases of the junction unaccounted for. Its CDR3 holds 16 amino acids, cysteine through phenylalanine. The sequence is cut down to CDR3 DNA, 48 bases in frame from base 1. The germline V gene specifies KGHSH as CDR1 and LQKENI as CDR2.